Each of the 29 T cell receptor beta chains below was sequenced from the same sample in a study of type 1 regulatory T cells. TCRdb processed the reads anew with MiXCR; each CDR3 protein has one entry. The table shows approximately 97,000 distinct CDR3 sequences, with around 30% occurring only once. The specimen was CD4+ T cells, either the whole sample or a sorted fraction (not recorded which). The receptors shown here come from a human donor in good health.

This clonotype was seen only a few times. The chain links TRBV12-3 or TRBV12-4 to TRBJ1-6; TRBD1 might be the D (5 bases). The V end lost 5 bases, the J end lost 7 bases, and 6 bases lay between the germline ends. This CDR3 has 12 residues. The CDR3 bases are TGTGCCAGCAGTGAGGGGAATTCACCCCTCCACTTT. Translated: CASSEGNSPLHF.

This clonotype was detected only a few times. CDR3 sequence: CASSLTFIGTGNTGELFF. The CDR3 DNA sequence: TGTGCCAGCAGCTTAACGTTTATCGGGACAGGGAACACCGGGGAGCTGTTTTTT. V usage is TRBV7-2 and J usage is TRBJ2-2, with 8 bases matching TRBD1. V gave up 2 bases and J gave up 1 base; unmatched junction bases: 9. The length of the CDR3 is 18 residues. CDR1 and CDR2 from the germline V gene are SGHTA and FQGNSA.

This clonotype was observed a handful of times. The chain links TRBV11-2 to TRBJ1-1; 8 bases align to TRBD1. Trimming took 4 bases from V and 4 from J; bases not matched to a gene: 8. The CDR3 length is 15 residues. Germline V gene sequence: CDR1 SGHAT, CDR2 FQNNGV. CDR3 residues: CASSSLQGDSTEAFF. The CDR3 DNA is TGTGCCAGCAGCTCGCTACAGGGGGATAGCACTGAAGCTTTCTTT.

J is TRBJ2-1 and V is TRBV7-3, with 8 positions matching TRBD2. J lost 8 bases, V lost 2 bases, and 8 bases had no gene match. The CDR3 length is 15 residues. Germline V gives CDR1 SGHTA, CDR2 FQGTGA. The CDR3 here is CASSLRGGPSHEQFF. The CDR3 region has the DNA TGTGCCAGCAGCTTACGGGGGGGGCCCTCACATGAGCAGTTCTTC.

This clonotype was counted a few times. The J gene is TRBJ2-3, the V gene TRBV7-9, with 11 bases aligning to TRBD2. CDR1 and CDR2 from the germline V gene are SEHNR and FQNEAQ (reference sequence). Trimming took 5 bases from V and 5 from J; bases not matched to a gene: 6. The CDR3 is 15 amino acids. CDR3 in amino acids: CASSRLAGSGDTQYF. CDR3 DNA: TGTGCCAGCAGCCGACTAGCGGGGTCGGGAGATACGCAGTATTTT.

CDR3 sequence reads: CASSPTIGTSGRGEQYF. The CDR3 nucleotides read TGTGCCAGTAGTCCTACGATTGGGACTAGCGGGAGAGGCGAGCAGTACTTC. The gene calls are TRBV19 and TRBJ2-7; 14 bases align to TRBD2. The CDR3 totals 17 residues. Germline trimming cut 5 bases from V and 6 bases from J; bases unmatched to any gene: 12. In germline, CDR1 is LNHDA, CDR2 SQIVND (reference sequence).

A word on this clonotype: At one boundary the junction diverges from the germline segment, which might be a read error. The CDR3 spells CSARAGAGVNTGVLFF. The CDR3, as DNA: TGCAGTGCTAGAGCCGGGGCAGGGGTCAACACCGGGGTGCTGTTTTTT. The chain couples TRBV20-1 to TRBJ2-2, with D possibly matching TRBD1 (6 bases). The CDR3 has 16 amino acids. The germline V gene encodes CDR1 DFQATT and CDR2 SNEGSKA (reference sequence).

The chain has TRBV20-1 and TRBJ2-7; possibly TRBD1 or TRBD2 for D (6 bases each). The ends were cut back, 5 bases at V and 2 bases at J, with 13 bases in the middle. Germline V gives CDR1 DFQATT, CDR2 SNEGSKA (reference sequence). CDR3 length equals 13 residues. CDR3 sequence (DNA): TGCAGTGCTGGTGGAGGGGGTACCTACGAGCAGTACTTC. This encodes CSAGGGGTYEQYF.

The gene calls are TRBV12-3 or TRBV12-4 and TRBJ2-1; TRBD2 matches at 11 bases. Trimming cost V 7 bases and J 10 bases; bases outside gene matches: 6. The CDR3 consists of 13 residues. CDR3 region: CASKILAGDEQFF. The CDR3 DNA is TGTGCCAGCAAAATACTAGCGGGAGACGAGCAGTTCTTC.

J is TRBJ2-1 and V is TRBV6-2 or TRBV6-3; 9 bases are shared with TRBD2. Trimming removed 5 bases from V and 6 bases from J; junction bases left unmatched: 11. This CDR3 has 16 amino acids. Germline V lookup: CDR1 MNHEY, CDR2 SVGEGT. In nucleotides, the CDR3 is TGTGCCAGCAGTATAGCCTTGGCGGGAGGGGTCAATGAGCAGTTCTTC. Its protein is CASSIALAGGVNEQFF.

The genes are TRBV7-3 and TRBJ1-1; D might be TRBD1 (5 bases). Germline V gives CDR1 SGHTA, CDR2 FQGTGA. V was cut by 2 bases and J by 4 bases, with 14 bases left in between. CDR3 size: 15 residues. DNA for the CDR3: TGTGCCAGCAGCTTAGAAGCGGGGCAGGTCACTGAAGCTTTCTTT. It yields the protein CASSLEAGQVTEAFF.

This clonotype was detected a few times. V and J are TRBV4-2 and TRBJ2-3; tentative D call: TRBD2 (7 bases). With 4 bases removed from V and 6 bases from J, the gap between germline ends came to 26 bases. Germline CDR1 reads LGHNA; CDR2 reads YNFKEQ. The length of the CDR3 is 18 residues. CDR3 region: CASSPKRFGGGIQDTQYF. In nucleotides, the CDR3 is TGTGCCAGCAGCCCAAAACGATTCGGCGGGGGCATCCAGGATACGCAGTATTTT.

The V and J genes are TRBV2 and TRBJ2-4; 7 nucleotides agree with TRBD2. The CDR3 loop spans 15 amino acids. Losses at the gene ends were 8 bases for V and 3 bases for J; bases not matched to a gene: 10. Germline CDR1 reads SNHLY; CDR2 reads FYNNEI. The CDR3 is CASSPGGEGKNIQYF. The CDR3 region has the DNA TGTGCCAGCTCCCCTGGCGGGGAGGGCAAAAACATTCAGTACTTC.

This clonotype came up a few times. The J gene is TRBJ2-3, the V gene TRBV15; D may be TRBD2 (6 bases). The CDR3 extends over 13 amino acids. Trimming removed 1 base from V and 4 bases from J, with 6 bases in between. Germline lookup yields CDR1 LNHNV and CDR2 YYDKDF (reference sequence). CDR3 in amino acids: CATSRGGADTQYF. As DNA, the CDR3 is TGTGCCACCAGCAGAGGCGGGGCAGATACGCAGTATTTT.

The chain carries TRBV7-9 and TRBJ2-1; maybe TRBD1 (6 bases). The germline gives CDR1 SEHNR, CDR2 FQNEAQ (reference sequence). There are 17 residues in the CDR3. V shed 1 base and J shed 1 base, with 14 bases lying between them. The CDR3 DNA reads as TGTGCCAGCAGCTTAGACCGGGACATCGTTTCCTACAATGAGCAGTTCTTC. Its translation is CASSLDRDIVSYNEQFF.

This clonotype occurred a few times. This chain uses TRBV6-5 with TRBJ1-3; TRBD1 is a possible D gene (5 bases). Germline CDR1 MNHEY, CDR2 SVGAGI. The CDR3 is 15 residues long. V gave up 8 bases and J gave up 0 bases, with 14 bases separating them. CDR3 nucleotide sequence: TGTGCCAGCGGCGTCGGGGCTAGCTCTGGAAACACCATATATTTT. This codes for CASGVGASSGNTIYF.

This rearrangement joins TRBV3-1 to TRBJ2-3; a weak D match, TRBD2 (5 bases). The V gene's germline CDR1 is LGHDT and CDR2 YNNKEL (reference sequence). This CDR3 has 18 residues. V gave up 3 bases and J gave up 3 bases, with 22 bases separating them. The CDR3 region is CASSQSGMEWRTTDTQYF. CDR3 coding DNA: TGTGCCAGCAGCCAGTCGGGTATGGAGTGGAGGACTACAGATACGCAGTATTTT.

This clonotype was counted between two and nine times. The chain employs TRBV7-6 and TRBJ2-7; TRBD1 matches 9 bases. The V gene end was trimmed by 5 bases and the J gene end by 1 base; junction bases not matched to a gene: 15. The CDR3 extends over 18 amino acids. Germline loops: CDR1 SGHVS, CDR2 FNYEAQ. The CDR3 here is CASSKGSGAGTGSYEQYF. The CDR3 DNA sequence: TGTGCCAGCAGCAAAGGTTCAGGGGCCGGGACAGGGTCCTACGAGCAGTACTTC.

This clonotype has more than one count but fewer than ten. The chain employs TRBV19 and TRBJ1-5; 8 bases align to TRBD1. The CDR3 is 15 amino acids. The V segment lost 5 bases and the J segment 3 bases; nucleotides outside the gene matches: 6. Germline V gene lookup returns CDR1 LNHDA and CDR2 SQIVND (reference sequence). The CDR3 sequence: CASSLGQGLNQPQHF. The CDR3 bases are TGTGCCAGTAGTTTAGGACAGGGCCTCAATCAGCCCCAGCATTTT.

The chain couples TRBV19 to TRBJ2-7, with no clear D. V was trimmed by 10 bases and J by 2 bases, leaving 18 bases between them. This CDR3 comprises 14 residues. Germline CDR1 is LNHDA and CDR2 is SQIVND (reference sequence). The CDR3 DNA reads TGTGCCACCATGGGTTTTGACGGCACCTACGAGCAGTACTTC. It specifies CATMGFDGTYEQYF.

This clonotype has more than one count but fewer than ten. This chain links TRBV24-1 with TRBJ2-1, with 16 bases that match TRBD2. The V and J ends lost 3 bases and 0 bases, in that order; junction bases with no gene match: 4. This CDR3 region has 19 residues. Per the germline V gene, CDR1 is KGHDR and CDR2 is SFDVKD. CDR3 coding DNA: TGTGCCACCAGTGATCCGGGACTAGCGGGAGGGCCCTCCTACAATGAGCAGTTCTTC. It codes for CATSDPGLAGGPSYNEQFF.

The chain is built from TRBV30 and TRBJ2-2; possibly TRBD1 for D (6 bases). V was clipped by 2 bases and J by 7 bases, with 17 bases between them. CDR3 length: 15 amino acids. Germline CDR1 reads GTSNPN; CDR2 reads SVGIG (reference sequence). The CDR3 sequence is CAWSRQGIGVGELFF. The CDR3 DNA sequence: TGTGCCTGGAGTCGGCAGGGGATTGGGGTCGGGGAGCTGTTTTTT.

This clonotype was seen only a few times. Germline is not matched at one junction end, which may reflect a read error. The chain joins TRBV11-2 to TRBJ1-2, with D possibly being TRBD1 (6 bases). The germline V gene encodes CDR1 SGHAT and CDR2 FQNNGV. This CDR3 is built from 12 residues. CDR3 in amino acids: CAISWGADGYTF. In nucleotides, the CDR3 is TGTGCCATCAGCTGGGGGGCGGATGGCTACACCTTC.

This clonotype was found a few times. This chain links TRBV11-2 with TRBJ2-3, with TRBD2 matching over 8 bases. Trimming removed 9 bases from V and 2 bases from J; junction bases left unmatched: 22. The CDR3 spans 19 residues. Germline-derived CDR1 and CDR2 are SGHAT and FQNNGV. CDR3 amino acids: CASSAPAVAGGSFTDTQYF. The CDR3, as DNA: TGTGCCAGTAGCGCCCCGGCGGTGGCGGGAGGATCTTTCACAGATACGCAGTATTTT.

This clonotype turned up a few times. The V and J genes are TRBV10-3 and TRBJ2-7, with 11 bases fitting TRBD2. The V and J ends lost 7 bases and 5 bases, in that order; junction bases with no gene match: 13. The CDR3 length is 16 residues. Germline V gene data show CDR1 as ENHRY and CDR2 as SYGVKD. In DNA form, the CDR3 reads TGTGCCATCAAACGACTAGCGGGACGGGAAATCGACGAGCAGTACTTC. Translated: CAIKRLAGREIDEQYF.

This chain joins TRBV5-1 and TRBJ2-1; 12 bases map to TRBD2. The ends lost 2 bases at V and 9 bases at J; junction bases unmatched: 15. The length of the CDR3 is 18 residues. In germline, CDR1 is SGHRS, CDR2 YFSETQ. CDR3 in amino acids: CASSFLPYRLAGDLEQFF. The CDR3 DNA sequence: TGCGCCAGCAGCTTCCTCCCCTACCGACTAGCGGGAGACCTTGAGCAGTTCTTC.

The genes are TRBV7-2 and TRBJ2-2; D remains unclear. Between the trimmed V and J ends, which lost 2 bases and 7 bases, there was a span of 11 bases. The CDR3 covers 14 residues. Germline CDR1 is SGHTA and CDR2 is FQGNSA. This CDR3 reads CASSLPSSNGELFF. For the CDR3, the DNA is TGTGCCAGCAGCTTACCCAGCTCCAACGGGGAGCTGTTTTTT.

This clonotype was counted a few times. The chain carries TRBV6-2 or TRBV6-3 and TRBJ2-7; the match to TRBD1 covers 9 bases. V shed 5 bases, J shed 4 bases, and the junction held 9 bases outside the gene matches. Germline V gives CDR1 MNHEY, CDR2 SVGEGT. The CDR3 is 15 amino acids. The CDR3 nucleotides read TGTGCCAGCAGTCCGACCGGGACAGGGATATACGAGCAGTACTTC. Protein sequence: CASSPTGTGIYEQYF.

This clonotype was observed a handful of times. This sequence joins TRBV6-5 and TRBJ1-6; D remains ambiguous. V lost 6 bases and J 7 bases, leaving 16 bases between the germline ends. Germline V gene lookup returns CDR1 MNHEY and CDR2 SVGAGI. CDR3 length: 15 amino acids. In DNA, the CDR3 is TGTGCCAGCAGCCCCGGTTTCGGCCGAAATTCACCCCTCCACTTT. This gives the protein CASSPGFGRNSPLHF.